A selection of T cell receptor beta chains follows, all from one sample in a study of blood T cell repertoires in COVID-19. Repertoires were generated with immunoSEQ multiplex PCR, while TCRdb's copy carries only in-frame clones and drops some. Seen here are around 58,000 clones, approximately 85% observed once, and the top ten hold 43%. Sample: peripheral blood. The receptors shown here come from a woman aged 60-70 years with COVID-19, enrolled during active disease. CDR3s leave out the opening cysteine and the closing phenylalanine or tryptophan. The order of the fields is V gene, D gene, J gene, CDR3 protein. D genes are given only for firm matches.

V gene: TRBV15
D gene: TRBD1
J gene: TRBJ1-2
CDR3 protein: ATSRVPGAGGYGYT

V gene: TRBV27
D gene: NA
J gene: TRBJ1-6
CDR3 protein: ASSLQPPNRGSPLH

V gene: TRBV11-2
D gene: TRBD2
J gene: TRBJ2-7
CDR3 protein: ASSSLQGTSGEQY

V gene: TRBV6-2/TRBV6-3
D gene: NA
J gene: TRBJ2-2
CDR3 protein: ASSTDRPSNTGELF

V gene: TRBV7-6
D gene: TRBD1
J gene: TRBJ1-1
CDR3 protein: ASREIEGGWAEAF

V gene: TRBV27
D gene: NA
J gene: TRBJ1-2
CDR3 protein: ASSLLASGYGYT

V gene: TRBV6-5
D gene: NA
J gene: TRBJ1-1
CDR3 protein: ASSYIGGNTEAF

V gene: TRBV11-3
D gene: TRBD1
J gene: TRBJ2-7
CDR3 protein: ASSFDRDRVEQY

V gene: TRBV4-2
D gene: TRBD2
J gene: TRBJ2-3
CDR3 protein: ASSQGSSGPEAPPDTQY

V gene: TRBV30
D gene: NA
J gene: TRBJ1-2
CDR3 protein: AVEEGGGDGYT

V gene: TRBV11-3
D gene: TRBD2
J gene: TRBJ2-4
CDR3 protein: ASSLVPGLAQNIQY

V gene: TRBV5-1
D gene: NA
J gene: TRBJ2-7
CDR3 protein: ASSASTGSYEQY

V gene: TRBV18
D gene: NA
J gene: TRBJ1-2
CDR3 protein: ASSPGGAGLNYGYT

V gene: TRBV6-2/TRBV6-3
D gene: NA
J gene: TRBJ1-1
CDR3 protein: ASSFKNTEAF

V gene: TRBV6-2/TRBV6-3
D gene: NA
J gene: TRBJ1-5
CDR3 protein: ASSRLGGLSNQPQH

V gene: TRBV5-4
D gene: NA
J gene: TRBJ2-2
CDR3 protein: ASSLARGAGTGELF

V gene: TRBV6-2/TRBV6-3
D gene: NA
J gene: TRBJ1-1
CDR3 protein: ASSYSEQPNTEAF

V gene: TRBV28
D gene: NA
J gene: TRBJ2-1
CDR3 protein: ATESRSYNEQF

V gene: TRBV19
D gene: TRBD1
J gene: TRBJ2-5
CDR3 protein: ASSKTRGQATQY

V gene: TRBV5-6
D gene: NA
J gene: TRBJ1-5
CDR3 protein: ASSSEGGGSNQPQH

V gene: TRBV7-2
D gene: NA
J gene: TRBJ2-7
CDR3 protein: ASSLQGGAYGDEQY

V gene: TRBV12-3/TRBV12-4
D gene: NA
J gene: TRBJ1-5
CDR3 protein: ASSLEGDQPQH

V gene: TRBV29-1
D gene: NA
J gene: TRBJ2-1
CDR3 protein: SAVRAYNEQF

V gene: TRBV7-7
D gene: NA
J gene: TRBJ1-3
CDR3 protein: ASSLAAGPGNTIY

V gene: TRBV7-9
D gene: TRBD1
J gene: TRBJ2-7
CDR3 protein: ASSPPGTGGYEQY

V gene: TRBV6-5
D gene: NA
J gene: TRBJ1-1
CDR3 protein: ATQGSPMNTEAF

V gene: TRBV30
D gene: NA
J gene: TRBJ2-2
CDR3 protein: AGGGGNTGELF

V gene: TRBV18
D gene: TRBD1
J gene: TRBJ2-7
CDR3 protein: ASSPPQDRGRYEQY

V gene: TRBV4-3
D gene: NA
J gene: TRBJ1-1
CDR3 protein: ASSQDWGGEAF

V gene: TRBV10-3
D gene: NA
J gene: TRBJ2-3
CDR3 protein: AISESYRSTDTQY

V gene: TRBV19
D gene: NA
J gene: TRBJ1-2
CDR3 protein: ASSIGGRSGSGYT

V gene: TRBV5-6
D gene: NA
J gene: TRBJ1-4
CDR3 protein: ASSLVGAANEKLF

V gene: TRBV4-3
D gene: NA
J gene: TRBJ1-2
CDR3 protein: ASSQRQGSPYGYT

V gene: TRBV7-9
D gene: NA
J gene: TRBJ2-7
CDR3 protein: ASSLGPNEQY

V gene: TRBV7-9
D gene: NA
J gene: TRBJ1-1
CDR3 protein: ASSDRSTEAF

V gene: TRBV9
D gene: TRBD1
J gene: TRBJ1-1
CDR3 protein: ASSPRNRGQVEAF

V gene: TRBV11-2
D gene: NA
J gene: TRBJ1-6
CDR3 protein: ASSRERDPRNNSPLH

V gene: TRBV7-9
D gene: TRBD1
J gene: TRBJ2-7
CDR3 protein: ASSTLGTGNPGQY

V gene: TRBV6-5
D gene: NA
J gene: TRBJ2-3
CDR3 protein: ASSYAGTSTDTQY

V gene: TRBV6-1
D gene: NA
J gene: TRBJ2-7
CDR3 protein: ASSEGPLPGPYEQY

V gene: TRBV5-4
D gene: NA
J gene: TRBJ2-1
CDR3 protein: ASSLEGGSYNEQF

V gene: TRBV4-3
D gene: NA
J gene: TRBJ2-2
CDR3 protein: ASSQDLSGELF

V gene: TRBV29-1
D gene: NA
J gene: TRBJ2-1
CDR3 protein: SVVGGRRGEQF

V gene: TRBV19
D gene: NA
J gene: TRBJ1-2
CDR3 protein: ASSMRGRIYGYT

V gene: TRBV4-1
D gene: NA
J gene: TRBJ2-7
CDR3 protein: ASSQREAYEQY

V gene: TRBV19
D gene: TRBD1
J gene: TRBJ2-7
CDR3 protein: ASSAGTERGYEQY